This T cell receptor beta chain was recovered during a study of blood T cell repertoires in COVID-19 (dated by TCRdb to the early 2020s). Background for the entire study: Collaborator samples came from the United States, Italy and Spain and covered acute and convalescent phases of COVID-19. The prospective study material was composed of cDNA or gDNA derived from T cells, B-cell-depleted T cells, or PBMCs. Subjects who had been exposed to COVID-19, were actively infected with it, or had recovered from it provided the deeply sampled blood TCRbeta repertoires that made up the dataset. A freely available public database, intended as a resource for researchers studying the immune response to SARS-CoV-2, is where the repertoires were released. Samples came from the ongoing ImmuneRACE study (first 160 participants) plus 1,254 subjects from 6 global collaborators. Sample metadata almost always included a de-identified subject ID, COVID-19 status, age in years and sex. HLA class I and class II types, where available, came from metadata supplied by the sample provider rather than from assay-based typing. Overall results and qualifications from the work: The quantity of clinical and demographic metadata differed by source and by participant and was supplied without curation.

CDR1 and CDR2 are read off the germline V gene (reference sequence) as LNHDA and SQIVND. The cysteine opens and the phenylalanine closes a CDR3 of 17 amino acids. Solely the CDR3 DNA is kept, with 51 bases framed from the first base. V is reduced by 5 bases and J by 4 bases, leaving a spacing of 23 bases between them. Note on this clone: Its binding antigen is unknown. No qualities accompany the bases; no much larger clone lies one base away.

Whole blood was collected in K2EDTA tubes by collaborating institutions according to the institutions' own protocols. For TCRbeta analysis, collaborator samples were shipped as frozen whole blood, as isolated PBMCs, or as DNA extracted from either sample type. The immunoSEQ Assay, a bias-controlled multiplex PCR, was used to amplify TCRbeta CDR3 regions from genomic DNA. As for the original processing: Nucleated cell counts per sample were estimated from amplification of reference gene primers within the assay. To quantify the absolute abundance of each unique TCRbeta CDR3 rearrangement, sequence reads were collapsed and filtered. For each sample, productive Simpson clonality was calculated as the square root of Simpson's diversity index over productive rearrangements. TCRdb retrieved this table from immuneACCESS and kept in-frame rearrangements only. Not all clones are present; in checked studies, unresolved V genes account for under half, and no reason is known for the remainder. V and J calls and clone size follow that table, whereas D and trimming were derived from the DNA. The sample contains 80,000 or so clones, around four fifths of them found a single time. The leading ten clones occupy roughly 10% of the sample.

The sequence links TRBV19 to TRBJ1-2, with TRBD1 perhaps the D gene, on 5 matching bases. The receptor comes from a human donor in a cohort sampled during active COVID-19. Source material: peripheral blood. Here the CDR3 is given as CASSHPFDSQSGYGYTF. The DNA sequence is TGTGCCAGTAGTCATCCCTTCGACAGTCAGTCGGGCTATGGCTACACCTTC.